This T cell receptor beta chain was identified in a study of blood T cell repertoires in COVID-19. This clone showed up just a few times. Using immunoSEQ multiplex PCR, the repertoire was profiled, and TCRdb retains in-frame clones only, with some absent. The repertoire consists of approximately 180,000 clones, with about 77% occurring once and the leading ten covering about a sixth. The sequence derives from a woman aged 45-59 years with acute COVID-19. The sample was PBMCs or T cells enriched from blood (not recorded which).

CDR3 DNA: TGTGCCAGCAGCCAAGATTTTAGCGGGGGGATCACCGGGGAGCTGTTTTTT. Amino acid sequence: CASSQDFSGGITGELFF. The chain carries TRBV3-1 (or the pseudogene TRBV3-2) and TRBJ2-2, with TRBD2 matching 10 bases. Looked up from germline, CDR1 is LGHDT and CDR2 is YNNKEL (reference sequence). CDR3 length: 17 amino acids. V was pared by 0 bases and J by 4 bases, with 5 bases of the junction left unmatched.